The 20 T cell receptor beta chains presented below share a single source sample, sequenced in a study of T-cell reconstitution after alpha-beta-depleted transplantation in children. Unique molecular identifiers were incorporated during preparation of the TCRbeta library. Each CDR3 protein gets one entry after TCRdb re-called the PCR reads with MiXCR. Of nearly 200,000 distinct CDR3 sequences in the sample, 6.3% were seen once. The sample consisted of PBMCs, taken before TCRalphabeta/CD19-depleted stem cell transplant. Every receptor here comes from a girl in the first two years of life with combined immunodeficiency, due to receive a stem cell transplant.

The table lists this clonotype with a few counts. The chain recombines TRBV3-1 with TRBJ2-4, with 7 nucleotides matching TRBD2. Germline lookup yields CDR1 LGHDT and CDR2 YNNKEL (reference sequence). The J segment lost 0 bases and the V segment lost 4 bases, leaving 12 bases of the junction unmatched. CDR3 length equals 18 residues. The CDR3 loop is CASSPPEGGGVAKNIQYF. The CDR3 region has the DNA TGTGCCAGCAGCCCCCCGGAGGGCGGGGGAGTAGCCAAAAACATTCAGTACTTC.

This clonotype was observed at least ten times. The rearrangement links TRBV20-1 to TRBJ2-1; D perhaps matches TRBD2 (5 bases). Germline CDR1 reads DFQATT; CDR2 reads SNEGSKA (reference sequence). CDR3 length: 12 amino acids. Trimming took off 3 bases at V and 7 bases at J, with 10 bases between the two ends. The CDR3 protein is CSASGGLNEQFF. The CDR3 DNA reads TGCAGTGCTAGTGGTGGACTGAATGAGCAGTTCTTC.

This clonotype appeared a few times. V and J are TRBV12-3 or TRBV12-4 and TRBJ2-7; D is undetermined. Trimming shortened V by 8 bases and J by 3 bases, and 26 bases separated the two germline ends. CDR3 length equals 17 residues. CDR3 bases: TGTGCCAGCGGCCCTGCGGCATCATCGGAAATAATCTACGAGCAGTACTTC. Translation gives CASGPAASSEIIYEQYF.

This clonotype was observed many times. J is TRBJ2-5 and V is TRBV28, with no clear D. V lost 8 bases, J lost 5 bases, and 18 bases lay in between. There are 14 residues in the CDR3. Germline V gene data show CDR1 as MDHEN and CDR2 as SYDVKM. The CDR3 DNA reads TGTGCCAGCGGAAACCTAATAGAGGATGAGACCCAGTACTTC. This sequence encodes CASGNLIEDETQYF.

Worth noting for this clonotype: This may come from a read error, since a much larger clone is one base off. V and J are TRBV6-5 and TRBJ2-7; no definite D call. Trimming shortened V by 2 bases and J by 9 bases, and 20 bases separated the two germline ends. Per the germline V gene, CDR1 is MNHEY and CDR2 is SVGAGI. The CDR3 runs 15 residues. The CDR3 DNA reads TGTGCCAGCAGTTACGGACCCCTCTCGAAGGACGGGCAGTACTTC. Protein: CASSYGPLSKDGQYF.

This clonotype has a count of ten or more. The V call is TRBV20-1, the J call TRBJ2-1, with 9 bases identical to TRBD2. Looked up from germline, CDR1 is DFQATT and CDR2 is SNEGSKA (reference sequence). CDR3 length: 16 amino acids. V lost 1 base and J lost 9; bases outside the gene matches: 13. CDR3 amino acids: CSARALLSGGIGEQFF. The DNA of the CDR3 is TGCAGTGCTAGAGCTCTATTAAGCGGGGGGATTGGTGAGCAGTTCTTC.

The rearrangement links TRBV5-8 to TRBJ2-7, with unresolved D. The germline V gene encodes CDR1 SGHTS and CDR2 YDEGEE. Trimming stripped 1 base from V and 2 bases from J, with 10 bases between. The CDR3 sequence is 14 residues long. This CDR3 reads CASSLSWGTYEQYF. The CDR3 bases are TGTGCCAGCAGCTTGTCTTGGGGTACCTACGAGCAGTACTTC. Supplemented by reference TRBV5-8 and TRBJ2-7, the full variable domain reads EAGVTQSPTHLIKTRGQQATLRCSPISGHTSVYWYQQALGLGLQFLLWYDEGEERNRGNFPPRFSGRQFPNYSSELNVNALELEDSALYLCASSLSWGTYEQYFGPGTRLTVT.

In its sample, this clonotype was seen many times. DNA for the CDR3: TGTGCCAGCAGTTACTCAAGGGGAAACACTGAAGCTTTCTTT. It yields the protein CASSYSRGNTEAFF. The genes are TRBV6-2 or TRBV6-3 and TRBJ1-1, with D perhaps matching TRBD1 (5 bases). V dropped 0 bases and J dropped 2 bases, with 7 bases sitting between them. CDR3 length: 14 residues. Germline CDR1 and CDR2: MNHEY and SVGEGT.

This clonotype was detected ten times or more. The chain is built from TRBV9 and TRBJ1-1; the D gene is possibly TRBD1 (5 bases). The CDR3 consists of 14 residues. The V gene lost 0 bases and the J gene lost 3 bases, with 9 bases spanning the gap. Germline lookup yields CDR1 SGDLS and CDR2 YYNGEE. The CDR3 DNA follows: TGTGCCAGCAGCGTAGCGGGGGGGGACACTGAAGCTTTCTTT. This sequence encodes CASSVAGGDTEAFF.

The J gene is TRBJ2-2, the V gene TRBV18; TRBD2 is a possible D gene (5 bases). V dropped 2 bases and J dropped 4 bases, with 17 bases sitting between them. CDR3 size: 17 residues. The germline V gene encodes CDR1 KGHSH and CDR2 LQKENI. The CDR3 loop reads CASSPSGGRRTTGELFF. The CDR3 DNA sequence: TGTGCCAGCTCACCAAGCGGCGGCAGAAGAACCACCGGGGAGCTGTTTTTT.

This clonotype was detected many times. This chain uses TRBV19 with TRBJ2-1; 10 nucleotides line up with TRBD1. Trimming took 8 bases from V and 3 from J; bases not matched to a gene: 10. CDR3 length: 16 residues. Germline V lookup: CDR1 LNHDA, CDR2 SQIVND (reference sequence). The CDR3 is CASRRGQGTYYNEQFF. The CDR3 nucleotides read TGTGCCAGTCGCCGGGGACAGGGGACTTACTACAATGAGCAGTTCTTC.

In this sample, this clonotype turned up many times. The chain employs TRBV2 and TRBJ2-7, with D possibly TRBD1 on 6 matching bases. Trimming pared 9 bases from V and 2 bases from J, leaving 11 bases between. This CDR3 has 12 amino acids. CDR1 is SNHLY and CDR2 is FYNNEI in the germline V gene. The DNA of the CDR3 is TGTGCCAGTACGCAGGGGCCCTACGAGCAGTACTTC. Amino acid sequence: CASTQGPYEQYF.

This clonotype was recorded at least ten times. The chain has TRBV4-3 and TRBJ2-2; D remains unclear. This CDR3 spans 15 amino acids. Germline lookup yields CDR1 LGHNA and CDR2 YSLEER. V was clipped by 3 bases and J by 6 bases, with 14 bases between them. CDR3 coding DNA: TGCGCCAGCAGCCACGGACGACGGCTACCCGGGGAGCTGTTTTTT. It codes for CASSHGRRLPGELFF.

This chain connects TRBV20-1 to TRBJ2-7; TRBD2 matches 13 bases. The CDR3 has 17 amino acids. The germline V gene has CDR1 DFQATT and CDR2 SNEGSKA (reference sequence). The trim removed 1 base at V and 5 bases at J, leaving 11 bases unmatched. For the CDR3, the DNA is TGCAGTGCTAGAGTTCCTCGGACTAGCGGGAGAGGCCACGAGCAGTACTTC. This sequence encodes CSARVPRTSGRGHEQYF.

This clonotype occurred a few times. The rearrangement uses TRBV11-1 and TRBJ1-1; D may be TRBD1 (6 bases). The CDR3 totals 18 residues. V gave up 5 bases and J gave up 0 bases, with 22 bases separating them. Germline V gene sequence: CDR1 SGHAT, CDR2 FQDESV (reference sequence). Written as DNA, the CDR3 is TGTGCCAGCAGCCCAACGGACCTAACAGGGAGCATGAACACTGAAGCTTTCTTT. It encodes CASSPTDLTGSMNTEAFF. The whole variable domain, remainder taken from reference TRBV11-1 and TRBJ1-1, is EAEVAQSPRYKITEKSQAVAFWCDPISGHATLYWYRQILGQGPELLVQFQDESVVDDSQLPKDRFSAERLKGVDSTLKIQPAELGDSAMYLCASSPTDLTGSMNTEAFFGQGTRLTVV.

This clonotype was detected many times. The genes are TRBV6-1 and TRBJ2-5, with TRBD2 matching over 13 bases. The CDR3 totals 16 residues. The trim removed 7 bases at V and 3 bases at J, leaving 8 bases unmatched. Looked up from germline, CDR1 is MNHNS and CDR2 is SASEGT. As DNA, the CDR3 is TGTGCCAGCACACCGGGACTAGCGGGGCGTAAAGAGACCCAGTACTTC. Translated, it gives CASTPGLAGRKETQYF.

This clonotype was seen repeatedly, ten times or more. The genes are TRBV20-1 and TRBJ2-7; TRBD2 matches 12 bases. The J segment lost 2 bases and the V segment lost 5 bases, leaving 13 bases of the junction unmatched. This CDR3 has 17 residues. The germline gives CDR1 DFQATT, CDR2 SNEGSKA (reference sequence). The CDR3 region is CSASQDPTSGSPYEQYF. The DNA of the CDR3 is TGCAGTGCTTCTCAAGATCCGACTAGCGGGAGCCCCTACGAGCAGTACTTC.

This clonotype was picked up many times. This chain uses TRBV7-9 with TRBJ1-5; possibly TRBD1 for D (5 bases). V was pared by 11 bases and J by 5 bases, with 13 bases between. Germline values: CDR1 SEHNR, CDR2 FQNEAQ (reference sequence). This CDR3 is 12 amino acids long. CDR3 DNA sequence: TGTGCCGGAGGGACGGACGATCAGCCCCAGCATTTT. Encoded protein: CAGGTDDQPQHF.

The CDR3 loop is CASSPTEVWANVLTF. CDR3 DNA: TGTGCCAGCAGCCCCACGGAGGTCTGGGCCAACGTCCTGACTTTC. This chain links TRBV11-1 with TRBJ2-6, with a weak D call TRBD2 (5 bases). V gave up 5 bases and J gave up 5 bases, with 13 bases separating them. From germline, CDR1 is SGHAT and CDR2 FQDESV (reference sequence). The CDR3 has 15 amino acids. Together with reference TRBV11-1 and TRBJ2-6, the CDR3 gives the full variable domain: EAEVAQSPRYKITEKSQAVAFWCDPISGHATLYWYRQILGQGPELLVQFQDESVVDDSQLPKDRFSAERLKGVDSTLKIQPAELGDSAMYLCASSPTEVWANVLTFGAGSRLTVL.

This clonotype was seen more than once but under ten times. The gene calls are TRBV29-1 and TRBJ2-1; D perhaps matches TRBD1 (6 bases). V gave up 6 bases and J gave up 6 bases, with 15 bases separating them. Germline V lookup: CDR1 SQVTM, CDR2 ANQGSEA. The CDR3 extends over 13 amino acids. The CDR3 spells CSVGHSSPNEQFF. Written as DNA, the CDR3 is TGCAGCGTGGGACACAGTTCCCCCAATGAGCAGTTCTTC.